The rows below give T cell receptor beta chains drawn from one sample of a study of lymphopenia after photon versus proton radiotherapy. Sequenced by immunoSEQ multiplex PCR; TCRdb stores in-frame clones only, minus some. Seen here are fewer than 25,000 clones, approximately 85% observed once, and the top ten hold 2.9%. The specimen was peripheral blood, collected from a patient treated with photon-based radiotherapy. These receptors came from a woman between 50 and 59 years old with pancreatic cancer. Both conserved end residues are part of each CDR3. Each record gives: clone size, J gene, D gene, V gene, CDR3 protein, CDR3 DNA. The D gene is left open where the match is weak. Not every row has a clone size; where given, it reads once, few, many or a size class.

clone size: few; J gene: TRBJ1-1; D gene: TRBD1; V gene: TRBV6-1; CDR3 protein: CASSLRTGTAF; CDR3 DNA: TGTGCCAGCAGTCTCCGAACCGGGACAGCCTTT
clone size: -; J gene: TRBJ2-1; D gene: -; V gene: TRBV28; CDR3 protein: CASSSNFMGAHGNEQFF; CDR3 DNA: TGTGCCAGCAGTTCCAACTTCATGGGGGCGCACGGGAATGAGCAGTTCTTC
clone size: -; J gene: TRBJ2-5; D gene: TRBD2; V gene: TRBV9; CDR3 protein: CASSVSGTSTISGETQYF; CDR3 DNA: TGTGCCAGCAGCGTATCCGGGACTAGCACAATTTCCGGGGAGACCCAGTACTTC
clone size: once; J gene: TRBJ1-2; D gene: -; V gene: TRBV7-9; CDR3 protein: CASSSWGGTSPHYGYTF; CDR3 DNA: TGTGCCAGCAGCTCCTGGGGCGGCACCTCGCCCCACTATGGCTACACCTTC
clone size: -; J gene: TRBJ1-2; D gene: -; V gene: TRBV20-1; CDR3 protein: CSAILGVGYTF; CDR3 DNA: TGCAGTGCTATATTAGGGGTTGGCTACACCTTC
clone size: -; J gene: TRBJ2-7; D gene: -; V gene: TRBV4-1; CDR3 protein: CASSQSLGSAYEQYF; CDR3 DNA: TGCGCCAGCAGCCAGAGTCTTGGATCGGCCTACGAGCAGTACTTC
clone size: -; J gene: TRBJ2-3; D gene: TRBD1; V gene: TRBV18; CDR3 protein: CASSPTQGARDTQYF; CDR3 DNA: TGTGCCAGCTCACCAACCCAGGGGGCAAGAGATACGCAGTATTTT
clone size: -; J gene: TRBJ2-2; D gene: TRBD1; V gene: TRBV25-1; CDR3 protein: CASAGTGYTGELFF; CDR3 DNA: TGTGCCAGCGCCGGGACAGGGTACACCGGGGAGCTGTTTTTT
clone size: -; J gene: TRBJ2-3; D gene: -; V gene: TRBV28; CDR3 protein: CASSGHFTDTQYF; CDR3 DNA: TGTGCCAGCAGTGGACACTTCACAGATACGCAGTATTTT
clone size: -; J gene: TRBJ2-7; D gene: -; V gene: TRBV6-5; CDR3 protein: CASRSLWTSKYEQYF; CDR3 DNA: TGTGCCAGCAGGTCACTCTGGACGTCCAAGTACGAGCAGTACTTC
clone size: -; J gene: TRBJ1-4; D gene: TRBD1; V gene: TRBV19; CDR3 protein: CASSPTGVINEKLFF; CDR3 DNA: TGTGCCAGTAGTCCAACAGGGGTTATTAATGAAAAACTGTTTTTT
clone size: -; J gene: TRBJ1-6; D gene: TRBD1; V gene: TRBV30; CDR3 protein: CAWDGQATSSYNSPLHF; CDR3 DNA: TGTGCCTGGGACGGACAGGCCACCAGCTCCTATAATTCACCCCTCCACTTT
clone size: -; J gene: TRBJ2-2; D gene: TRBD1; V gene: TRBV11-2; CDR3 protein: CASSYTGVTLNTGELFF; CDR3 DNA: TGTGCCAGCAGCTATACAGGGGTTACCCTGAACACCGGGGAGCTGTTTTTT
clone size: once; J gene: TRBJ2-1; D gene: -; V gene: TRBV4-1; CDR3 protein: CASSQDGRGQELNEQFF; CDR3 DNA: TGCGCCAGCAGCCAAGATGGGAGGGGACAGGAACTCAATGAGCAGTTCTTC
clone size: -; J gene: TRBJ2-1; D gene: -; V gene: TRBV19; CDR3 protein: CASRPGRSVQEQFF; CDR3 DNA: TGTGCCAGTAGACCGGGTCGGAGCGTTCAAGAGCAGTTCTTC
clone size: once; J gene: TRBJ2-5; D gene: TRBD1; V gene: TRBV19; CDR3 protein: CASSIDRGAETQYF; CDR3 DNA: TGTGCCAGTAGTATCGACAGGGGCGCGGAGACCCAGTACTTC
clone size: -; J gene: TRBJ2-1; D gene: -; V gene: TRBV5-6; CDR3 protein: CASSGTGNEQFF; CDR3 DNA: TGTGCCAGCAGCGGAACAGGGAATGAGCAGTTCTTC
clone size: -; J gene: TRBJ2-5; D gene: TRBD2; V gene: TRBV29-1; CDR3 protein: CSSILAGETQYF; CDR3 DNA: TGCAGCTCCATCTTAGCGGGAGAGACCCAGTACTTC
clone size: -; J gene: TRBJ1-2; D gene: -; V gene: TRBV29-1; CDR3 protein: CSSRESGAYGYTF; CDR3 DNA: TGCAGCTCCCGCGAGTCGGGGGCATATGGCTACACCTTC
clone size: -; J gene: TRBJ1-6; D gene: -; V gene: TRBV28; CDR3 protein: CASGSSYNSPLHF; CDR3 DNA: TGTGCCAGCGGGAGCTCCTATAATTCACCCCTCCACTTT
clone size: -; J gene: TRBJ2-7; D gene: TRBD1; V gene: TRBV27; CDR3 protein: CASRRDRGYEQYF; CDR3 DNA: TGTGCCAGCAGGCGGGACAGGGGCTACGAGCAGTACTTC
clone size: -; J gene: TRBJ2-3; D gene: TRBD1; V gene: TRBV19; CDR3 protein: CASSGDRARTDTQYF; CDR3 DNA: TGTGCCAGTAGTGGTGACAGGGCTCGCACAGATACGCAGTATTTT
clone size: -; J gene: TRBJ1-2; D gene: -; V gene: TRBV7-2; CDR3 protein: CASSLQGYGYTF; CDR3 DNA: TGTGCCAGCAGCTTGCAGGGCTATGGCTACACCTTC
clone size: -; J gene: TRBJ1-2; D gene: -; V gene: TRBV29-1; CDR3 protein: CSVEDREGHYGYTF; CDR3 DNA: TGCAGCGTTGAAGATCGTGAAGGGCACTATGGCTACACCTTC
clone size: -; J gene: TRBJ2-1; D gene: TRBD2; V gene: TRBV27; CDR3 protein: CASSLSLAGVNNEQFF; CDR3 DNA: TGTGCCAGCAGTTTATCCCTAGCGGGAGTCAACAATGAGCAGTTCTTC
clone size: -; J gene: TRBJ2-7; D gene: -; V gene: TRBV6-6; CDR3 protein: CASSNPGDEQYF; CDR3 DNA: TGTGCCAGCAGTAACCCCGGGGACGAGCAGTACTTC
clone size: few; J gene: TRBJ1-1; D gene: -; V gene: TRBV29-1; CDR3 protein: CSVVRDDTEAFF; CDR3 DNA: TGCAGCGTTGTTAGGGACGACACTGAAGCTTTCTTT
clone size: -; J gene: TRBJ1-2; D gene: -; V gene: TRBV6-1; CDR3 protein: CASSESPGLAYGYTF; CDR3 DNA: TGTGCCAGCAGTGAATCTCCGGGACTGGCATATGGCTACACCTTC
clone size: once; J gene: TRBJ2-1; D gene: -; V gene: TRBV5-4; CDR3 protein: CASSLKSLGYNEQFF; CDR3 DNA: TGTGCCAGCAGCTTGAAATCTCTGGGCTACAATGAGCAGTTCTTC
clone size: -; J gene: TRBJ2-3; D gene: TRBD2; V gene: TRBV4-3; CDR3 protein: CASSQENSGSAADTQYF; CDR3 DNA: TGCGCCAGCAGCCAAGAAAATAGCGGGAGCGCCGCAGATACGCAGTATTTT
clone size: few; J gene: TRBJ2-3; D gene: TRBD2; V gene: TRBV29-1; CDR3 protein: CSVAGGGDTQYF; CDR3 DNA: TGCAGCGTTGCGGGAGGAGGGGATACGCAGTATTTT
clone size: -; J gene: TRBJ2-2; D gene: -; V gene: TRBV11-3; CDR3 protein: CASSLRDPGELFF; CDR3 DNA: TGTGCCAGCAGCTTACGGGACCCCGGGGAGCTGTTTTTT
clone size: once; J gene: TRBJ2-1; D gene: -; V gene: TRBV7-3; CDR3 protein: CASSLNPSSNEQFF; CDR3 DNA: TGTGCCAGCAGCTTAAACCCTTCCTCCAATGAGCAGTTCTTC
clone size: -; J gene: TRBJ2-1; D gene: -; V gene: TRBV11-3; CDR3 protein: CASSLSFPEGYNEQFF; CDR3 DNA: TGTGCCAGCAGCTTAAGCTTTCCTGAGGGTTACAATGAGCAGTTCTTC
clone size: -; J gene: TRBJ2-5; D gene: TRBD2; V gene: TRBV29-1; CDR3 protein: CSVGLAGGWNQETQYF; CDR3 DNA: TGCAGCGTTGGACTAGCGGGTGGGTGGAACCAAGAGACCCAGTACTTC
clone size: -; J gene: TRBJ2-4; D gene: -; V gene: TRBV25-1; CDR3 protein: CASSDRAIQYF; CDR3 DNA: TGTGCCAGCAGTGATAGAGCCATTCAGTACTTC
clone size: -; J gene: TRBJ1-1; D gene: TRBD1; V gene: TRBV30; CDR3 protein: CAWRLPGQAIAFF; CDR3 DNA: TGTGCCTGGAGATTACCCGGACAGGCGATAGCTTTTTTT
clone size: -; J gene: TRBJ2-1; D gene: -; V gene: TRBV5-6; CDR3 protein: CASSPGQSSYNEQFF; CDR3 DNA: TGTGCCAGCAGCCCCGGACAGAGCTCCTACAATGAGCAGTTCTTC
clone size: once; J gene: TRBJ2-1; D gene: -; V gene: TRBV6-5; CDR3 protein: CASSLKHEQFF; CDR3 DNA: TGTGCCAGCAGCCTTAAGCATGAGCAGTTCTTC
clone size: -; J gene: TRBJ2-1; D gene: TRBD1; V gene: TRBV7-2; CDR3 protein: CASSRGTGGNNEQFF; CDR3 DNA: TGTGCCAGCAGCCGAGGGACAGGGGGCAACAATGAGCAGTTCTTC
clone size: -; J gene: TRBJ2-1; D gene: TRBD2; V gene: TRBV7-3; CDR3 protein: CASSLQGLASYNEQFF; CDR3 DNA: TGTGCCAGCAGCTTACAGGGACTAGCATCATACAATGAGCAGTTCTTC
clone size: once; J gene: TRBJ1-1; D gene: -; V gene: TRBV7-2; CDR3 protein: CASTPTVGGGSEAFF; CDR3 DNA: TGTGCCAGCACCCCAACCGTTGGGGGAGGGTCTGAAGCTTTCTTT
clone size: -; J gene: TRBJ1-2; D gene: -; V gene: TRBV7-9; CDR3 protein: CASSLDSWGLYGYTF; CDR3 DNA: TGTGCCAGCAGCTTAGATTCTTGGGGATTATATGGCTACACCTTC
clone size: -; J gene: TRBJ2-1; D gene: TRBD2; V gene: TRBV9; CDR3 protein: CASSVAGRPYNEQFF; CDR3 DNA: TGTGCCAGCAGCGTAGCCGGGAGGCCCTACAATGAGCAGTTCTTC
clone size: -; J gene: TRBJ2-7; D gene: TRBD1; V gene: TRBV6-5; CDR3 protein: CASTPGTGEINEQYF; CDR3 DNA: TGTGCCAGCACCCCTGGGACAGGAGAAATAAACGAGCAGTACTTC
clone size: -; J gene: TRBJ2-3; D gene: -; V gene: TRBV7-6; CDR3 protein: CASSLETGTSTDTQYF; CDR3 DNA: TGTGCCAGCAGCTTAGAAACAGGGACTAGCACAGATACGCAGTATTTT
clone size: -; J gene: TRBJ1-1; D gene: -; V gene: TRBV4-2; CDR3 protein: CASSSRDRGPEAFF; CDR3 DNA: TGTGCCAGCAGCTCCCGGGACCGGGGACCTGAAGCTTTCTTT
clone size: -; J gene: TRBJ1-5; D gene: TRBD1; V gene: TRBV28; CDR3 protein: CASRYETGGGNQPQHF; CDR3 DNA: TGTGCCAGCAGGTACGAGACAGGGGGCGGCAATCAGCCCCAGCATTTT
clone size: -; J gene: TRBJ2-7; D gene: TRBD1; V gene: TRBV28; CDR3 protein: CASRRQGAYEQYF; CDR3 DNA: TGTGCCAGCAGACGGCAGGGGGCCTACGAGCAGTACTTC
clone size: -; J gene: TRBJ2-2; D gene: -; V gene: TRBV11-2; CDR3 protein: CASSLLGGRSTGELFF; CDR3 DNA: TGTGCCAGCAGCTTATTAGGGGGGCGAAGCACCGGGGAGCTGTTTTTT
clone size: -; J gene: TRBJ1-2; D gene: TRBD1; V gene: TRBV6-5; CDR3 protein: CASNPGQGKSGGYTF; CDR3 DNA: TGTGCCAGCAATCCGGGACAGGGAAAATCGGGTGGCTACACCTTC
clone size: -; J gene: TRBJ2-7; D gene: -; V gene: TRBV19; CDR3 protein: CASSTHDEQYF; CDR3 DNA: TGTGCCAGTAGTACCCACGACGAGCAGTACTTC
clone size: once; J gene: TRBJ1-2; D gene: -; V gene: TRBV6-5; CDR3 protein: CASRAGKGRYGYTF; CDR3 DNA: TGTGCCAGCAGGGCAGGAAAAGGCCGCTATGGCTACACCTTC
clone size: -; J gene: TRBJ1-2; D gene: TRBD1; V gene: TRBV5-4; CDR3 protein: CASSAKPGQIYGYTF; CDR3 DNA: TGTGCCAGCAGCGCCAAACCGGGACAGATATATGGCTACACCTTC
clone size: -; J gene: TRBJ2-1; D gene: -; V gene: TRBV6-5; CDR3 protein: CASSYSLSRDLDEQFF; CDR3 DNA: TGTGCCAGCAGTTACTCTCTTAGTAGGGATCTGGATGAGCAGTTCTTC
clone size: -; J gene: TRBJ1-5; D gene: -; V gene: TRBV2; CDR3 protein: CASSVGQLSNQPQHF; CDR3 DNA: TGTGCCAGCAGTGTCGGCCAGCTTAGCAATCAGCCCCAGCATTTT
clone size: -; J gene: TRBJ2-2; D gene: TRBD1; V gene: TRBV5-1; CDR3 protein: CASRQGAMNTGELFF; CDR3 DNA: TGCGCCAGCAGGCAGGGGGCGATGAACACCGGGGAGCTGTTTTTT
clone size: -; J gene: TRBJ2-7; D gene: -; V gene: TRBV5-1; CDR3 protein: CASSVGDGFGHEQYF; CDR3 DNA: TGCGCCAGCAGCGTAGGCGACGGGTTCGGCCACGAGCAGTACTTC
clone size: -; J gene: TRBJ2-5; D gene: -; V gene: TRBV5-4; CDR3 protein: CASSLGGGQETQYF; CDR3 DNA: TGTGCCAGCAGCTTGGGAGGGGGGCAAGAGACCCAGTACTTC
clone size: -; J gene: TRBJ1-5; D gene: -; V gene: TRBV4-3; CDR3 protein: CASSQELGGGNQPQHF; CDR3 DNA: TGCGCCAGCAGCCAAGAGCTCGGGGGTGGCAATCAGCCCCAGCATTTT